This entry lists 18 T cell receptor beta chains sequenced from one sample in a study of radiotherapy plus CTLA-4 blockade in lung cancer. TCRdb's copy holds only in-frame clones and misses some; the assay was immunoSEQ multiplex PCR. The sample holds 52,000 or so clones; approximately 80% are singletons and the top ten take about 2.9%. Sequenced here: peripheral blood, sampled from a patient treated with radiotherapy plus ipilimumab. Source of these receptors: a human donor with non-small cell lung cancer who had a partial response to radiotherapy plus ipilimumab.

The chain carries TRBV4-3 and TRBJ2-7; no reliable D call. This CDR3 is built from 14 residues. V was clipped by 1 base and J by 5 bases, with 12 bases between them. Germline V gene lookup returns CDR1 LGHNA and CDR2 YSLEER. The CDR3 loop is CASSQAEDFDEQYF. The CDR3 DNA follows: TGCGCCAGCAGCCAAGCCGAGGATTTCGACGAGCAGTACTTC.

A single count supports this clone. The chain links TRBV14 to TRBJ2-3; TRBD1 agrees at 8 bases. The CDR3 runs 17 residues. The V gene end was trimmed by 4 bases and the J gene end by 0 bases; junction bases not matched to a gene: 9. Germline lookup yields CDR1 SGHDN and CDR2 FVKESK. CDR3 bases: TGTGCCAGCAGCCTAGTAGACAGGGGACGAAGCACAGATACGCAGTATTTT. Its protein product is CASSLVDRGRSTDTQYF.

V usage is TRBV15 and J usage is TRBJ1-5; a weak D match, TRBD1 (5 bases). CDR1 LNHNV and CDR2 YYDKDF come from the germline V gene (reference sequence). This CDR3 region has 17 residues. The V end lost 5 bases, the J end lost 1 base, and 18 bases lay between the germline ends. This CDR3 is CATSGGGLRGSNQPQHF. In DNA form, the CDR3 reads TGTGCCACCAGCGGGGGAGGATTGAGGGGCAGCAATCAGCCCCAGCATTTT.

This clone was found a few times. The chain carries TRBV4-1 and TRBJ2-7; 9 bases are a match to TRBD2. The germline gives CDR1 MGHRA, CDR2 YSYEKL. The CDR3 covers 16 residues. The V and J ends lost 3 bases and 0 bases, in that order; junction bases with no gene match: 6. The CDR3 loop is CASSQNSGGPSYEQYF. CDR3 bases: TGCGCCAGCAGCCAGAATAGCGGGGGCCCCTCCTACGAGCAGTACTTC.

This clone was seen a few times. V is TRBV5-1 and J is TRBJ2-3, with TRBD2 matching over 8 bases. The CDR3 runs to 17 residues. The germline V gene has CDR1 SGHRS and CDR2 YFSETQ. V was clipped by 0 bases and J by 0 bases; unmatched bases: 6. Written as DNA, the CDR3 is TGCGCCAGCAGCTTGGGCTCACGGGGGGGTAGCACAGATACGCAGTATTTT. As protein: CASSLGSRGGSTDTQYF.

This clone is a singleton in its sample. V usage is TRBV5-4 and J usage is TRBJ2-7; D remains ambiguous. This CDR3 has 13 residues. With 4 bases removed from V and 3 bases from J, the gap between germline ends came to 11 bases. Per germline, CDR1 SGHNT and CDR2 YYREEE (reference sequence). The DNA of the CDR3 is TGTGCCAGCAGCCAAGAGCCCATCTACGAGCAGTACTTC. This sequence encodes CASSQEPIYEQYF.

This CDR3 is CASSQGDRGLSEAFF. The CDR3 DNA sequence: TGCGCCAGCAGCCAAGGGGACAGGGGGCTTTCTGAAGCTTTCTTT. The chain joins TRBV4-3 to TRBJ1-1; 12 bases line up with TRBD1. Germline loops: CDR1 LGHNA, CDR2 YSLEER. This CDR3 region has 15 residues. The V gene end was trimmed by 1 base and the J gene end by 6 bases; junction bases not matched to a gene: 3.

Comments on this clone: Its ends do not fully match the called genes, so a read error is possible. The same CDR3 is also encoded by other DNA sequences in this sample. V usage is TRBV19 and J usage is TRBJ1-5; possibly TRBD1 for D (5 bases). Germline V gene lookup returns CDR1 LNHDA and CDR2 SQIVND (reference sequence). This CDR3 spans 16 amino acids. The CDR3 nucleotides are TGTGCCAGTAGTACAAATGAGGGGTCGCGGGGTCAGCCTCAGCATTTT. Translation gives CASSTNEGSRGQPQHF. Looking up the rest from reference TRBV19 and TRBJ1-5 gives the full variable domain: DGGITQSPKYLFRKEGQNVTLSCEQNLNHDAMYWYRQDPGQGLRLIYYSQIVNDFQKGDIAEGYSVSREKKESFPLTVTSAQKNPTAFYLCASSTNEGSRGQPQHFGDGTRLSIL.

The chain employs TRBV5-8 and TRBJ2-7, with D tentatively TRBD1 (6 bases). This CDR3 is built from 14 residues. Trimming cost V 4 bases and J 5 bases, with 16 bases left between them. Germline CDR1 reads SGHTS; CDR2 reads YDEGEE. The CDR3 bases are TGTGCCAGCAGCCCCTTATCAGGGGTCCACGAGCAGTACTTC. This codes for CASSPLSGVHEQYF.

V gene TRBV7-9 combines with J gene TRBJ1-3; tentative D call: TRBD1 (5 bases). Germline CDR1 is SEHNR and CDR2 is FQNEAQ (reference sequence). This CDR3 is 14 amino acids long. Trimming removed 5 bases at V and 1 base at J, with 9 bases between. CDR3 in amino acids: CASSPGLSGNTIYF. The CDR3, as DNA: TGTGCCAGCAGCCCAGGGCTGTCTGGAAACACCATATATTTT.

The table lists this clone with a count of one. CDR3 sequence: CASSPNGQGANQPQHF. CDR3 bases: TGTGCCAGCAGCCCAAACGGACAGGGGGCTAATCAGCCCCAGCATTTT. V gene TRBV7-6 combines with J gene TRBJ1-5; TRBD1 agrees at 11 bases. The V gene's germline CDR1 is SGHVS and CDR2 FNYEAQ. CDR3 length: 16 residues. Germline trimming cut 5 bases from V and 4 bases from J; bases unmatched to any gene: 7.

The chain employs TRBV13 and TRBJ1-1; tentative D call: TRBD1 (5 bases). Trimming cost V 1 base and J 5 bases, with 11 bases left between them. The CDR3 sequence is 14 residues long. Germline V lookup: CDR1 PRHDT, CDR2 FYEKMQ (reference sequence). The chain's CDR3 is CASSLESRVTEAFF. The CDR3 DNA sequence: TGTGCCAGCAGCTTAGAGTCCAGGGTGACTGAAGCTTTCTTT.

The V call is TRBV4-1, the J call TRBJ2-5; 12 bases map to TRBD2. This CDR3 region has 17 residues. After removal of 1 base from V and 5 bases from J, the junction contained 8 bases not matched to a gene. Germline lookup yields CDR1 MGHRA and CDR2 YSYEKL. The chain's CDR3 is CASSQGLAGGPGETQYF. The CDR3 region has the DNA TGCGCCAGCAGCCAAGGTCTAGCGGGGGGGCCGGGGGAGACCCAGTACTTC.

This chain uses TRBV2 with TRBJ1-4; D is possibly TRBD1 (6 bases). The V gene lost 6 bases and the J gene lost 5 bases, with 10 bases spanning the gap. From germline, CDR1 is SNHLY and CDR2 FYNNEI. CDR3 length: 13 residues. In nucleotides, the CDR3 is TGTGCCAGCAGGGGCGGACAGAATGAAAAACTGTTTTTT. It translates to CASRGGQNEKLFF.

The chain employs TRBV19 and TRBJ1-5; 8 bases align to TRBD1. Germline CDR1 and CDR2: LNHDA and SQIVND (reference sequence). This CDR3 comprises 14 residues. Trimming removed 4 bases from V and 4 bases from J; junction bases left unmatched: 3. CDR3 sequence reads: CASSTNRGNQPQHF. The CDR3 DNA reads TGTGCCAGTAGTACCAACAGGGGGAATCAGCCCCAGCATTTT.

This clone was observed a few times. CDR3 region: CASSIFSSMEQFF. In DNA, the CDR3 is TGTGCCAGTAGTATATTCTCCTCTATGGAGCAGTTCTTC. The rearrangement links TRBV19 to TRBJ2-1; the D is unclear. CDR1 is LNHDA and CDR2 is SQIVND in the germline V gene (reference sequence). The ends were cut back, 2 bases at V and 10 bases at J, with 12 bases in the middle. This CDR3 is 13 amino acids long. Complete variable domain (other parts from reference TRBV19 and TRBJ2-1): DGGITQSPKYLFRKEGQNVTLSCEQNLNHDAMYWYRQDPGQGLRLIYYSQIVNDFQKGDIAEGYSVSREKKESFPLTVTSAQKNPTAFYLCASSIFSSMEQFFGPGTRLTVL.

V usage is TRBV2 and J usage is TRBJ2-2; 13 bases agree with TRBD2. V was clipped by 4 bases and J by 5 bases; unmatched bases: 4. CDR1 and CDR2 from the germline V gene are SNHLY and FYNNEI. CDR3 length equals 16 residues. The CDR3 region is CASSGLAGGHTGELFF. DNA of the CDR3: TGTGCCAGCAGTGGACTAGCGGGGGGCCATACCGGGGAGCTGTTTTTT.

The chain combines TRBV5-1 with TRBJ2-3, with 9 bases aligning to TRBD2. Germline V gives CDR1 SGHRS, CDR2 YFSETQ. The CDR3 covers 15 residues. Trimming at V came to 3 bases and at J to 4 bases, leaving 6 bases not matched to a gene. The CDR3, as DNA: TGCGCCAGCAGCTCCTCGCGGGGGGGCGCAGATACGCAGTATTTT. This encodes CASSSSRGGADTQYF.